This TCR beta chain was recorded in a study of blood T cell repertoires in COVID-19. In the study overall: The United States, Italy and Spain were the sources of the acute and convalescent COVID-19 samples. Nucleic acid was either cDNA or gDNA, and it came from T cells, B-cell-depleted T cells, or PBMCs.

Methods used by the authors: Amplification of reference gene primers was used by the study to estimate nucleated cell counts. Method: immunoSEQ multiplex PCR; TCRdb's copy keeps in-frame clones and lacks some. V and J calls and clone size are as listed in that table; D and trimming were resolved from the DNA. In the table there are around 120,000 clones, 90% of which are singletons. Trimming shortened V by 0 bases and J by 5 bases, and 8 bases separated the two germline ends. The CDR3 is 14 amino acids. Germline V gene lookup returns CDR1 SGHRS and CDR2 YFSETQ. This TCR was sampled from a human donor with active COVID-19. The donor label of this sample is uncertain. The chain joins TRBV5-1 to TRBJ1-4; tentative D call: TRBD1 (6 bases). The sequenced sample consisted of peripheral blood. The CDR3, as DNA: TGCGCCAGCAGCTTGGTAGGACAGAATGAAAAACTGTTTTTT. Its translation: CASSLVGQNEKLFF.